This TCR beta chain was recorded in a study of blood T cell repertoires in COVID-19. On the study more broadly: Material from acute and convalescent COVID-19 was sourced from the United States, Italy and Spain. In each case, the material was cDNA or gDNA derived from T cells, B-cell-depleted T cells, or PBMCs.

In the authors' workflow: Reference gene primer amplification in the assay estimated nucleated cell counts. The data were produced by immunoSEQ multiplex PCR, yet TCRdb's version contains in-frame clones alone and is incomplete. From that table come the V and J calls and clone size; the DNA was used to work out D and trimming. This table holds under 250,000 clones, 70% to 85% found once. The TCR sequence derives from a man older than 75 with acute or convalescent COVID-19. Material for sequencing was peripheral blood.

In DNA, the CDR3 is TGTGCCAGCAGCGCCTTAGCGGGAGGAGCGTACGAGCAGTACTTC. Amino acid sequence: CASSALAGGAYEQYF. The chain links TRBV9 to TRBJ2-7; 10 bases line up with TRBD2. J gave up 4 bases and V 3 bases, and 7 bases lay outside the gene matches. The CDR3 runs to 15 residues. In germline, CDR1 is SGDLS, CDR2 YYNGEE. The variable domain in full, with the rest retrieved from reference TRBV9 and TRBJ2-7, is DSGVTQTPKHLITATGQRVTLRCSPRSGDLSVYWYQQSLDQGLQFLIQYYNGEERAKGNILERFSAQQFPDLHSELNLSSLELGDSALYFCASSALAGGAYEQYFGPGTRLTVT.